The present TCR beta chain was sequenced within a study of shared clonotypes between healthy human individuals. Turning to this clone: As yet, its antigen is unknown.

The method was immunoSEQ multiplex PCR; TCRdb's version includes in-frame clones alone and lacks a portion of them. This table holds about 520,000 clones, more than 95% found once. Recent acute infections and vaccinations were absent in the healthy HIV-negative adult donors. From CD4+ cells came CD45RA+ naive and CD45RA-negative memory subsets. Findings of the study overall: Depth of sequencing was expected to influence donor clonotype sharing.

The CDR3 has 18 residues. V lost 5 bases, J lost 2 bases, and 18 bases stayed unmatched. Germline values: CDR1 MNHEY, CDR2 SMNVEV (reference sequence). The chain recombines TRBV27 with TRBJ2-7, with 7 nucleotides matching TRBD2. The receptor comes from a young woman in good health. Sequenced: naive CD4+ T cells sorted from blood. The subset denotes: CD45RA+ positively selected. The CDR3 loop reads CASSTYPTSGKRTYEQYF. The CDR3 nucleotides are TGTGCCAGCAGTACCTATCCCACCAGCGGGAAGAGGACCTACGAGCAGTACTTC.